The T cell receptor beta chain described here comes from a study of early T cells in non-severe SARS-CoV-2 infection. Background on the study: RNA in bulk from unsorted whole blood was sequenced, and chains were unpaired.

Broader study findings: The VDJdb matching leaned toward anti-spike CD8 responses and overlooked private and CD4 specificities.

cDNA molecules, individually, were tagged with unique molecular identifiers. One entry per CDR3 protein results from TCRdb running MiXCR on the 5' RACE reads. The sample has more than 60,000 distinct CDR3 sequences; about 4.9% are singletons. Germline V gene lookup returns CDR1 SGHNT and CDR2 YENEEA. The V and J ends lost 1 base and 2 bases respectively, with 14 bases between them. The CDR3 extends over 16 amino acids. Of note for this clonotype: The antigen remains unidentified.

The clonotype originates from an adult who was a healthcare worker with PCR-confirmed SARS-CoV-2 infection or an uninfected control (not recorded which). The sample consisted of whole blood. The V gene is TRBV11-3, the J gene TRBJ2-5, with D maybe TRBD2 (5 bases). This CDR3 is CASSLVGLRVQETQYF. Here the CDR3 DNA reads TGTGCCAGCAGCTTAGTCGGTTTGAGGGTTCAAGAGACCCAGTACTTC.